This entry is about one T cell receptor beta chain. No antigen is known for it. No per-base quality is available; no much larger clone lies one base away. The immunoSEQ Assay, a bias-controlled multiplex PCR, was used to amplify TCRbeta CDR3 regions from genomic DNA. Per the authors' processing: Nucleated cell counts per sample were estimated from amplification of reference gene primers within the assay. Sequence reads were collapsed and filtered to measure the absolute abundance of every unique TCRbeta CDR3 rearrangement. For each sample, productive Simpson clonality was calculated as the square root of Simpson's diversity index over productive rearrangements. TCRdb's version of the immuneACCESS table is confined to in-frame rearrangements and falls short of the full clone set. An unresolved V gene accounts for under half of the shortfall where checked; the remainder is of unknown origin. V, J and clone size derive from that table, while D and trimming were established from the DNA sequence. For this sample the table gives about 320,000 clones, of which roughly 86% were detected only once. Just under 9% of the sample is taken by the ten largest.

The data originate from a study of blood T cell repertoires in COVID-19 (dated by TCRdb to 2018 to 2020). Notes on the research overall: Samples from collaborators originated in the United States, Italy and Spain and spanned both the acute and convalescent phases of COVID-19. The material from the prospective study consisted of cDNA or gDNA derived from T cells, B-cell-depleted T cells, or PBMCs. Deeply sampled blood TCRbeta repertoires from subjects exposed to, actively infected with, or recovered from COVID-19 were included in the dataset. The repertoires were released in a freely available public database intended as a resource for research on the immune response to SARS-CoV-2. Samples were obtained from the ongoing ImmuneRACE study (first 160 participants) and from roughly 1,300 subjects provided by 6 global collaborators. Sample metadata almost always included a de-identified subject ID, COVID-19 status, age in years and sex. Where available, HLA class I and class II types were taken from metadata supplied by the sample provider and were not determined by assay-based typing.

There are 14 amino acids in the CDR3, from cysteine to phenylalanine inclusive. This entry keeps only the CDR3 DNA: 42 bases, framed from base 1. From the germline V gene, CDR1 is SNHLY and CDR2 is FYNNEI. Between the V and J ends, shortened by 1 base and 4 bases respectively, the junction contains 5 bases. Beyond this particular receptor, the publication reports: Clinical and demographic metadata were provided uncurated, with the amount varying by source and participant.

Enrolling through a virtual design, the prospective study's participants ranged in age from about 18 to 89 years and lived across roughly 24 United States geographic areas. To assign participants to cohorts, the prospective study relied on clinical history that participants themselves reported in a screening survey and a study questionnaire. Recovered participants in ImmuneRACE Cohort 3 were defined as having two consecutive negative NP/OP PCR tests, clearance from a healthcare professional, or resolution of symptoms. Mobile phlebotomists in the prospective study collected whole blood, serum and a nasopharyngeal or oropharyngeal swab from every participant. Over a 2-month period, participants in the prospective study had the option of providing additional blood draws and questionnaires. Before DNA extraction, prospective study blood samples were shipped either frozen or at room temperature.

The specimen was PBMCs or T cells enriched from blood (not recorded which). The receptor was derived from a woman between 18 and 29 years old who had recovered from COVID-19. The sequence links TRBV2 to TRBJ1-6; the D gene identity is not certain. The nucleotides read TGTGCCAGCAGTGAAGGTCTGTATAATTCACCCCTCCACTTT. Its protein product is CASSEGLYNSPLHF.